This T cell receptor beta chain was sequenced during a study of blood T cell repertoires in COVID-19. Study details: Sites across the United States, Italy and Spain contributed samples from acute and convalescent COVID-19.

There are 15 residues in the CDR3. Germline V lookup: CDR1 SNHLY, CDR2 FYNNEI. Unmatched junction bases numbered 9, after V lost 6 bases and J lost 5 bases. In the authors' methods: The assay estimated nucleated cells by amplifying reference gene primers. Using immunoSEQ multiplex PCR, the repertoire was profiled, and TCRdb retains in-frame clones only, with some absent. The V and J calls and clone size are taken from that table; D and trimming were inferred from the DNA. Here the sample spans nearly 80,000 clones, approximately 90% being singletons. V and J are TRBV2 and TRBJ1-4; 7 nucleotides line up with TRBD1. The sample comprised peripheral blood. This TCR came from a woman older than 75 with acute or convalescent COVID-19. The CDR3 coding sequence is TGTGCCAGCAGAAGCGGACAGGTCCACAATGAAAAACTGTTTTTT. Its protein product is CASRSGQVHNEKLFF.